The 3 T cell receptor beta chains presented below share a single source sample, sequenced in a study of shared clonotypes between healthy human individuals. Profiling relied on immunoSEQ multiplex PCR, and the TCRdb table lists in-frame clones only, not all of them. In the table there are some 2.1 million clones, roughly 95% of which are singletons. Sequencing was carried out using naive CD4+ T cells sorted from blood. Subset meaning: CD45RA+ positively selected. All receptors come from a man aged 18 to 29 in good health.

Worth noting for this clone: Distinct nucleotide sequences in the sample also encode this CDR3. The chain uses TRBV18 and TRBJ1-4; D gene uncertain. Between the trimmed V and J ends, which lost 4 bases and 3 bases, there was a span of 6 bases. Germline V CDR1 and CDR2: KGHSH, LQKENI. This CDR3 comprises 13 residues. This chain's CDR3 is CASSRDSNEKLFF. CDR3 DNA sequence: TGTGCCAGCTCACGGGATTCTAATGAAAAACTGTTTTTT.

In DNA, the CDR3 is TGCGCCAGCAGCTTTGACGGCTCTGGAAACACCATATATTTT. It translates to CASSFDGSGNTIYF. V is TRBV5-1 and J is TRBJ1-3; no definite D call. The CDR3 covers 14 residues. Trimming removed 2 bases at V and 0 bases at J, with 6 bases between. CDR1 SGHRS and CDR2 YFSETQ come from the germline V gene.

The chain combines TRBV28 with TRBJ2-2; tentative D call: TRBD1 (6 bases). The germline V and J ends were trimmed by 7 bases and 1 base, with 7 bases remaining between them. The CDR3 covers 13 residues. Germline loops: CDR1 MDHEN, CDR2 SYDVKM. The CDR3 is CASKQGNTGELFF. The CDR3 DNA sequence: TGTGCCAGCAAACAGGGGAACACCGGGGAGCTGTTTTTT.